The clone carrying this T cell receptor beta chain has ten or more counts. TCRdb analysed the 5' RACE reads with MiXCR anew, one entry per CDR3 protein. Of roughly 76,000 distinct CDR3 sequences in the sample, roughly 5.1% were seen once. Germline V gene data show CDR1 as SGDLS and CDR2 as YYNGEE. With 4 bases removed from V and 0 bases from J, the gap between germline ends came to 13 bases. The CDR3 runs to 15 residues. These data are taken from a study of T cells of healthy individuals. V gene TRBV9 combines with J gene TRBJ1-1; no clear D. This receptor was obtained from a female donor in good health. CDR3 region: CASSPAAHLNTEAFF. CDR3 bases: TGTGCCAGCAGCCCAGCAGCACACTTGAACACTGAAGCTTTCTTT. The full variable domain, in which reference TRBV9 and TRBJ1-1 provide the parts outside the CDR3, is DSGVTQTPKHLITATGQRVTLRCSPRSGDLSVYWYQQSLDQGLQFLIQYYNGEERAKGNILERFSAQQFPDLHSELNLSSLELGDSALYFCASSPAAHLNTEAFFGQGTRLTVV.